The entry below gives a single T cell receptor beta chain sequence along with its context. Its target is unknown. The V segment lost 7 bases and the J segment 6 bases; nucleotides outside the gene matches: 5. This CDR3 region has 13 residues. Germline V lookup: CDR1 ENHRY, CDR2 SYGVKD. The sample belongs to a study of T cell repertoires in cytomegalovirus infection. TCRdb fed the reads into MiXCR, producing one record per CDR3 protein. The sample consists of roughly 700,000 distinct CDR3 sequences, around a third of them appearing once. V usage is TRBV10-3 and J usage is TRBJ2-3, with 9 nucleotides matching TRBD1. The TCR comes from a human donor in good health (CMV status not recorded). Some clones in this sample may be carry-over from other donors' samples. The sequenced sample was cultured PBMCs, obtained from culture after CMV antigen stimulation. This CDR3 reads CAIKDTGGDTQYF. CDR3 bases: TGTGCCATCAAAGACACAGGGGGCGATACGCAGTATTTT.